Listed here are 25 T cell receptor beta chains from one sample, sequenced in a study of regulatory T cells in long-lasting Graves disease. Time point given: persistent/refractory GD, antithyroid drugs over 5 years with positive TRAb. Preparation of the TCR library used RNA extracted from PBMCs. CDR3 regions were amplified by Arm-PCR using iRepertoire HTBI primers to build TCR beta libraries. MiXCR was run by TCRdb on the multiplex PCR reads, yielding one entry per CDR3 protein. The sample carries 390,000 or so distinct CDR3 sequences, roughly 24% recorded once. This sample comprised peripheral blood mononuclear cells (PBMCs), obtained when the disease was refractory, from a patient treated with antithyroid drugs. Receptors originate from a woman aged 40 to 50 with Graves disease.

This clonotype was found a few times. This chain uses TRBV7-9 with TRBJ2-7, with D perhaps matching TRBD2 (5 bases). Trimming removed 6 bases at V and 4 bases at J, with 22 bases between. Germline values: CDR1 SEHNR, CDR2 FQNEAQ (reference sequence). This CDR3 comprises 16 residues. The CDR3 region is CASSYGRTGDFYEQYF. CDR3 nucleotide sequence: TGTGCCAGCAGTTATGGGCGGACTGGCGACTTTTACGAGCAGTACTTC.

This rearrangement joins TRBV6-2 or TRBV6-3 to TRBJ2-7, with 10 bases matching TRBD1. The CDR3 is 13 amino acids. The V and J ends lost 7 bases and 7 bases, in that order; junction bases with no gene match: 7. Germline V CDR1 and CDR2: MNHEY, SVGEGT. CDR3 protein: CASTRQGAWEQYF. In DNA form, the CDR3 reads TGTGCCAGCACAAGACAGGGGGCTTGGGAGCAGTACTTC.

This clonotype showed up just a few times. This chain joins TRBV7-6 and TRBJ2-2; D gene unclear. V was cut by 5 bases and J by 2 bases, with 15 bases left in between. The CDR3 consists of 16 residues. Germline assignment: CDR1 SGHVS and CDR2 FNYEAQ. The CDR3 DNA reads as TGTGCCAGCAGCGAAAACTGGATGGCTAACACCGGGGAGCTGTTTTTT. Its protein product is CASSENWMANTGELFF.

In its sample, this clonotype was seen a few times. This chain joins TRBV27 and TRBJ2-3; D is possibly TRBD2 (5 bases). Trimming took 4 bases from V and 1 from J, leaving 18 bases between them. In germline, CDR1 is MNHEY, CDR2 SMNVEV (reference sequence). The CDR3 is 17 amino acids. The CDR3 here is CASSSTITGFGTDTQYF. CDR3 nucleotide sequence: TGTGCCAGCAGTTCCACCATTACGGGATTCGGCACAGATACGCAGTATTTT.

The V call is TRBV2, the J call TRBJ2-7, with 7 bases lining up with TRBD2. In germline, CDR1 is SNHLY, CDR2 FYNNEI. This CDR3 is 13 amino acids long. V lost 8 bases to trimming and J lost 1 base; unmatched junction nucleotides: 5. The CDR3 is CASRWEGSYEQYF. Written as DNA, the CDR3 is TGTGCCAGCCGGTGGGAGGGTTCCTACGAGCAGTACTTC.

This CDR3 is CASSMPGGSNEKLFF. CDR3 nucleotide sequence: TGTGCCAGCAGCATGCCTGGGGGCTCGAATGAAAAACTGTTTTTT. The chain combines TRBV5-5 with TRBJ1-4; weak D call: TRBD1 (6 bases). Germline loops: CDR1 SGHKS, CDR2 YYEKEE (reference sequence). V was cut by 4 bases and J by 5 bases, with 15 bases left in between. The CDR3 is made up of 15 amino acids.

In this sample, this clonotype turned up a few times. DNA of the CDR3: TGTGCCAGCAGTGAGAGACTATTCTCCTACAATGAGCAGTTCTTC. Residues: CASSERLFSYNEQFF. This sequence joins TRBV2 and TRBJ2-1; TRBD2 might be the D (5 bases). Germline V gene sequence: CDR1 SNHLY, CDR2 FYNNEI. The germline V and J ends were trimmed by 3 bases and 0 bases, with 9 bases remaining between them. This CDR3 contains 15 residues.

Comments on this clonotype: A much larger clone is a single base away; this may be a read error. The gene calls are TRBV7-9 and TRBJ2-5; TRBD2 agrees at 7 bases. After removal of 4 bases from V and 3 bases from J, the junction contained 11 bases not matched to a gene. The CDR3 loop spans 16 amino acids. Germline CDR1 is SEHNR and CDR2 is FQNEAQ (reference sequence). CDR3 bases: TGTGCCAGCAGCTCGCGTCCGGGACTATGGGAAGAGACCCAGTACTTC. It encodes CASSSRPGLWEETQYF.

In its sample, this clonotype was seen many times. This chain joins TRBV12-3 or TRBV12-4 and TRBJ2-5; TRBD1 might be the D (5 bases). This CDR3 contains 12 residues. Deletions cut 7 bases from V and 4 bases from J, with 10 bases between. The CDR3 region has the DNA TGTGCCAGCACAGGGTTCTCAGAGACCCAGTACTTC. This sequence encodes CASTGFSETQYF.

The chain recombines TRBV20-1 with TRBJ1-5; D not certain. V lost 5 bases and J 5 bases, leaving 7 bases between the germline ends. Germline CDR1 and CDR2: DFQATT and SNEGSKA (reference sequence). There are 11 residues in the CDR3. The CDR3 coding sequence is TGCAGTGCTGGAGGATATCAGCCCCAGCATTTT. Its protein is CSAGGYQPQHF.

This clonotype was observed many times. This chain joins TRBV28 and TRBJ2-5, with TRBD2 matching over 8 bases. This CDR3 region has 14 residues. The V segment lost 4 bases and the J segment 6 bases; nucleotides outside the gene matches: 7. Germline CDR1 is MDHEN and CDR2 is SYDVKM. The CDR3 spells CASSSRGGRKTQYF. CDR3 bases: TGTGCCAGCAGTTCTCGGGGGGGCCGCAAGACCCAGTACTTC.

This clonotype was detected ten times or more. The chain links TRBV27 to TRBJ1-4, with D hard to call. Trimming removed 6 bases at V and 5 bases at J, with 10 bases between. Germline V gives CDR1 MNHEY, CDR2 SMNVEV (reference sequence). The CDR3 covers 13 residues. The DNA for the CDR3 is TGTGCCAGCAGGGACGGTCTGAATGAAAAACTGTTTTTT. Its protein is CASRDGLNEKLFF.

With respect to this clonotype: A read error may be the cause here, since a much bigger clone is one base away. The chain recombines TRBV7-9 with TRBJ2-3; D is possibly TRBD1 or TRBD2 (5 bases each). With the DNA end fitting TRBJ2-5 better, the J assignment may be wrong. Per the germline V gene, CDR1 is SEHNR and CDR2 is FQNEAQ (reference sequence). This CDR3 comprises 15 residues. The CDR3 DNA sequence: TGTGCCAGCACGGGGCAGGAGAGTACGGTAGAGACCCAGTACTTC. Translating it yields CASTGQESTVETQYF.

This clonotype has more than one count but fewer than ten. V and J are TRBV7-9 and TRBJ1-6; D possibly corresponds to TRBD1 (5 bases). The germline CDR1 and CDR2 sequences are SEHNR and FQNEAQ (reference sequence). Trimming left V 5 bases short and J 10 bases short, with 9 bases between. CDR3 length: 12 residues. The CDR3 is CASSVGVSPLHF. DNA of the CDR3: TGTGCCAGCAGCGTAGGGGTCTCACCCCTCCACTTT.

This clonotype was found many times. This chain links TRBV2 with TRBJ1-5, with a weak D call TRBD1 (6 bases). CDR3 length: 16 residues. Germline values: CDR1 SNHLY, CDR2 FYNNEI. Trimming left V 5 bases short and J 4 bases short, with 18 bases between. CDR3 loop: CASSKSGAIGNQPQHF. The DNA for the CDR3 is TGTGCCAGCAGTAAGTCAGGGGCCATAGGGAATCAGCCCCAGCATTTT.

This clonotype came up many times. The chain employs TRBV12-3 or TRBV12-4 and TRBJ2-2; 10 bases align to TRBD2. The CDR3 loop spans 16 amino acids. V shed 4 bases and J 5 bases; nucleotides not matched to a gene: 7. CDR3 DNA sequence: TGTGCCAGCAGTTCGTCTCTAGCGGGAGATACCGGGGAGCTGTTTTTT. Protein product: CASSSSLAGDTGELFF.

This clonotype was observed many times. The chain couples TRBV11-2 to TRBJ2-4; possible D gene TRBD1, 6 bases. This CDR3 region has 17 residues. Germline CDR1 and CDR2: SGHAT and FQNNGV. V was clipped by 6 bases and J by 3 bases, with 21 bases between them. In nucleotides, the CDR3 is TGTGCCAGCAGTCCGTTAACAGGGCCTCTCCACAAAAACATTCAGTACTTC. It codes for CASSPLTGPLHKNIQYF.

This clonotype has more than one count but fewer than ten. V usage is TRBV30 and J usage is TRBJ2-7; TRBD2 agrees at 11 bases. This CDR3 region has 16 residues. From germline, CDR1 is GTSNPN and CDR2 SVGIG (reference sequence). After removal of 3 bases from V and 3 bases from J, the junction contained 10 bases not matched to a gene. The DNA of the CDR3 is TGTGCCTGGAGGCCTATCGGGACTAGCGGAATCTACGAGCAGTACTTC. Amino acids: CAWRPIGTSGIYEQYF.

This chain joins TRBV20-1 and TRBJ1-5; weak D call: TRBD1 (5 bases). V was shortened by 6 bases and J by 0 bases, with 30 bases between the two germline ends. This CDR3 is built from 20 residues. The V gene's germline CDR1 is DFQATT and CDR2 SNEGSKA (reference sequence). The CDR3 here is CSAAAGSYSSNHFSNQPQHF. The CDR3 region has the DNA TGCAGTGCCGCTGCAGGGTCCTATTCATCCAACCACTTTAGCAATCAGCCCCAGCATTTT.

This clonotype was seen a few times. This chain links TRBV6-5 with TRBJ2-7, with D possibly being TRBD2 (6 bases). Germline loops: CDR1 MNHEY, CDR2 SVGAGI. The CDR3 covers 14 residues. The V gene lost 0 bases and the J gene lost 1 base, with 7 bases spanning the gap. The CDR3 region has the DNA TGTGCCAGCAGTTACTCGGAGGGTTCCTACGAGCAGTACTTC. It codes for CASSYSEGSYEQYF.

The table lists this clonotype with many counts. The chain uses TRBV12-3 or TRBV12-4 and TRBJ1-1, with D unclear. The CDR3 is 12 amino acids. V was trimmed by 3 bases and J by 8 bases, leaving 10 bases between them. The CDR3 loop is CASSFGLAEAFF. In DNA, the CDR3 is TGTGCCAGCAGTTTTGGTTTGGCCGAAGCTTTCTTT.

This clonotype was detected a few times. The genes are TRBV7-9 and TRBJ2-2, with D hard to call. CDR3 length equals 12 residues. Trimming stripped 6 bases from V and 2 bases from J, with 4 bases between. The germline V gene has CDR1 SEHNR and CDR2 FQNEAQ (reference sequence). The CDR3 DNA follows: TGTGCCAGCAGACCTAACACCGGGGAGCTGTTTTTT. This sequence encodes CASRPNTGELFF. Using reference TRBV7-9 and TRBJ2-2 for the parts outside the CDR3, the full variable domain is DTGVSQNPRHKITKRGQNVTFRCDPISEHNRLYWYRQTLGQGPEFLTYFQNEAQLEKSRLLSDRFSAERPKGSFSTLEIQRTEQGDSAMYLCASRPNTGELFFGEGSRLTVL.

The chain joins TRBV7-2 to TRBJ2-3, with 15 bases aligning to TRBD2. This CDR3 spans 16 amino acids. Losses at the gene ends were 5 bases for V and 10 bases for J; bases not matched to a gene: 10. The germline V gene encodes CDR1 SGHTA and CDR2 FQGNSA. The CDR3, as DNA: TGTGCCAGCAGCCCCGGGACTAGCGGGAGGAGAACAGCGCAGTATTTT. Its translation is CASSPGTSGRRTAQYF.

This clonotype was counted ten times or more. The chain links TRBV18 to TRBJ1-4; D is uncertain. Germline CDR1 reads KGHSH; CDR2 reads LQKENI. This CDR3 is built from 15 residues. Trimming cost V 3 bases and J 5 bases, with 13 bases left between them. The chain's CDR3 is CASSPRGGPNEKLFF. DNA of the CDR3: TGTGCCAGCTCACCGCGGGGAGGCCCCAATGAAAAACTGTTTTTT.

This clonotype was counted a single time. This chain joins TRBV19 and TRBJ1-5, with D possibly being TRBD1 (5 bases). V was pared by 5 bases and J by 2 bases, with 10 bases between. There are 14 residues in the CDR3. The germline V gene encodes CDR1 LNHDA and CDR2 SQIVND (reference sequence). Written as DNA, the CDR3 is TGTGCCAGTAGTCCCAGGGATCGCAATCAGCCCCAGCATTTT. Its translation is CASSPRDRNQPQHF.